These 3 T cell receptor beta chains were sequenced from one sample in a study of cytomegalovirus exposure and HLA in healthy donors. The PCR made use of 60 Vbeta and 13 Jbeta primers. Profiled with immunoSEQ multiplex PCR; TCRdb holds only in-frame clones, not every one. This table has approximately 100,000 clones, 60% to 80% appearing once. The sequenced material came from PBMCs. The receptor source for this set is a young woman in good health and CMV-seropositive.

This clone showed up just a few times. This sequence joins TRBV6-5 and TRBJ2-7, with a tentative D call TRBD2 (7 bases). The CDR3 spans 16 residues. V was cut by 2 bases and J by 6 bases, with 20 bases left in between. CDR1 MNHEY and CDR2 SVGAGI come from the germline V gene. The CDR3 DNA reads TGTGCCAGCAGTTACGGCCGTCACGGGGGGCCTCGCGAGCAGTACTTC. Translation gives CASSYGRHGGPREQYF.

This chain uses TRBV6-5 with TRBJ2-7, with D perhaps matching TRBD1 (5 bases). The CDR3 loop spans 14 amino acids. V gave up 2 bases and J gave up 1 base, with 9 bases separating them. Germline assignment: CDR1 MNHEY and CDR2 SVGAGI. CDR3 DNA sequence: TGTGCCAGCAGTTACGGGTCAGGGTCCTACGAGCAGTACTTC. Protein: CASSYGSGSYEQYF.

This clone was detected a few times. CDR3 region: CASSLGGRVEQYF. Written as DNA, the CDR3 is TGTGCCAGCAGTTTAGGCGGGAGGGTTGAGCAGTACTTC. The chain employs TRBV27 and TRBJ2-7; 9 bases are a match to TRBD2. Germline CDR1 is MNHEY and CDR2 is SMNVEV (reference sequence). The CDR3 is made up of 13 amino acids. The V and J ends lost 2 bases and 7 bases, in that order; junction bases with no gene match: 3.